The 25 T cell receptor beta chains reported below all come from one sample, sequenced in a study of T cells in Graves' hyperthyroidism and ophthalmopathy. Amplified TCR beta CDR3 regions derived from RNA transcripts. When the TCR CDR3 underwent first-round RT-PCR, the HTBI primer set was used. TCRdb processed the multiplex PCR reads anew with MiXCR; each CDR3 protein has one entry. This table holds about 590,000 distinct CDR3 sequences, 15% to 18% found once. Sequencing used blood. These receptors all stem from a woman in her 30s with Graves' hyperthyroidism.

This chain links TRBV30 with TRBJ2-2, with 9 bases fitting TRBD2. CDR3 size: 15 residues. The ends lost 4 bases at V and 1 base at J; junction bases unmatched: 4. Germline CDR1 reads GTSNPN; CDR2 reads SVGIG (reference sequence). CDR3: CAWILTSGNTGELFF. For the CDR3, the DNA is TGTGCCTGGATTTTGACTAGCGGGAACACCGGGGAGCTGTTTTTT.

In its sample, this clonotype was seen many times. Mismatch with germline at one junction end may stem from a read error. The CDR3 DNA is TGTGCCAGCAGCCAGGGGAACACAGATACGCAGTATTTT. It codes for CASSQGNTDTQYF. The chain is built from TRBV4-3 and TRBJ2-3, with D possibly TRBD1 on 6 matching bases. The CDR3 spans 13 residues. The V gene's germline CDR1 is LGHNA and CDR2 YSLEER.

This clonotype has a count of ten or more. The chain employs TRBV29-1 and TRBJ1-1; D is possibly TRBD1 (5 bases). Per the germline V gene, CDR1 is SQVTM and CDR2 is ANQGSEA. The CDR3 runs to 16 residues. Trimming cost V 4 bases and J 1 base, with 19 bases left between them. The CDR3 loop is CSVVSPDADRNTEAFF. The CDR3 DNA reads as TGCAGCGTTGTCTCCCCCGACGCAGACAGGAACACTGAAGCTTTCTTT.

This clonotype was counted ten times or more. This sequence joins TRBV24-1 and TRBJ2-2; no firm D call. From germline, CDR1 is KGHDR and CDR2 SFDVKD. This CDR3 has 15 residues. V was trimmed by 4 bases and J by 0 bases, leaving 8 bases between them. The CDR3 coding sequence is TGTGCCACCAGTGACAGGACGACGAACACCGGGGAGCTGTTTTTT. Translation: CATSDRTTNTGELFF.

Ten or more counts support this clonotype. CDR3 loop: CASSLGEPYEQYF. The CDR3 coding sequence is TGCGCCAGCAGCTTGGGGGAGCCCTACGAGCAGTACTTC. The chain has TRBV5-1 and TRBJ2-7; D is possibly TRBD2 (5 bases). In germline, CDR1 is SGHRS, CDR2 YFSETQ. The length of the CDR3 is 13 residues. Between the trimmed V and J ends, which lost 0 bases and 2 bases, there was a span of 6 bases.

This clonotype occurred a few times. The J gene is TRBJ2-1, the V gene TRBV6-1; 9 nucleotides line up with TRBD2. V lost 8 bases and J lost 1; bases outside the gene matches: 6. Germline loops: CDR1 MNHNS, CDR2 SASEGT. This CDR3 comprises 15 residues. The CDR3, as DNA: TGTGCCAGCGCGGGAGGGGGTAGGTCCTACAATGAGCAGTTCTTC. Its protein product is CASAGGGRSYNEQFF.

The V gene is TRBV10-3, the J gene TRBJ1-4, with D uncertain. This CDR3 contains 14 residues. Trimming removed 0 bases at V and 10 bases at J, with 12 bases between. Germline V gene data show CDR1 as ENHRY and CDR2 as SYGVKD. CDR3 loop: CAISESPGMGKLFF. The DNA of the CDR3 is TGTGCCATCAGTGAGTCGCCGGGGATGGGAAAACTGTTTTTT.

This clonotype appeared a few times. This chain links TRBV19 with TRBJ2-1; TRBD1 aligns across 8 bases. The CDR3 runs to 16 residues. Trimming took 3 bases from V and 5 from J; bases not matched to a gene: 9. CDR1 and CDR2 from the germline V gene are LNHDA and SQIVND (reference sequence). The CDR3 protein is CASSISRTGLNNEQFF. CDR3 sequence (DNA): TGTGCCAGTAGTATTTCGAGGACAGGGTTGAACAATGAGCAGTTCTTC.

This chain links TRBV4-2 with TRBJ2-7; D uncertain. CDR1 and CDR2 from the germline V gene are LGHNA and YNFKEQ. Trimming cost V 2 bases and J 3 bases, with 8 bases left between them. The CDR3 has 13 residues. This chain's CDR3 is CASSQRASYEQYF. DNA for the CDR3: TGTGCCAGCAGCCAAAGGGCCAGCTACGAGCAGTACTTC.

J is TRBJ2-3 and V is TRBV5-1, with D possibly TRBD2 on 6 matching bases. In germline, CDR1 is SGHRS, CDR2 YFSETQ. V lost 4 bases to trimming and J lost 0 bases, with 15 bases between them. The CDR3 length is 16 residues. In nucleotides, the CDR3 is TGCGCCAGCAGCCATATGCTAGCGCAGAGCACAGATACGCAGTATTTT. This encodes CASSHMLAQSTDTQYF.

This clonotype was counted at least ten times. The chain uses TRBV5-1 and TRBJ2-1, with 10 bases fitting TRBD2. The germline CDR1 and CDR2 sequences are SGHRS and YFSETQ. This CDR3 is 16 amino acids long. J gave up 3 bases and V 4 bases, and 7 bases lay outside the gene matches. CDR3 sequence reads: CASSEIAGGFYNEQFF. CDR3 in DNA: TGCGCCAGCAGCGAAATAGCGGGAGGCTTCTACAATGAGCAGTTCTTC.

On this clonotype: A much larger clone differs from this one at a single base, so this may be a read error. The CDR3 loop is CTASGRNRRSYEQYF. The CDR3, as DNA: TGCACTGCTAGCGGGAGGAACCGGAGGTCCTACGAGCAGTACTTC. V gene TRBV20-1 combines with J gene TRBJ2-7; 11 bases line up with TRBD2. The CDR3 is 15 amino acids. Germline CDR1 and CDR2: DFQATT and SNEGSKA (reference sequence).

This clonotype was detected ten times or more. V and J are TRBV6-1 and TRBJ2-5; D is unclear. CDR1 is MNHNS and CDR2 is SASEGT in the germline V gene. Trimming pared 5 bases from V and 3 bases from J, leaving 7 bases between. There are 12 residues in the CDR3. The CDR3 DNA reads as TGTGCCAGCAGTTGGGGAAAAGAGACCCAGTACTTC. Translation gives CASSWGKETQYF.

About this clonotype: A much larger clonotype is one base distant, so this may be a read error. V is TRBV5-1 and J is TRBJ1-1, with TRBD1 as a possible D gene (6 bases). The CDR3 is 15 amino acids. Germline CDR1 SGHRS, CDR2 YFSETQ. DNA for the CDR3: TGCGCCAGCAGGTCCGTTGGGGGCGCGGGCACTGAAGCTTCCTTT. Translated: CASRSVGGAGTEASF.

The chain recombines TRBV10-3 with TRBJ2-7; D remains unclear. The CDR3 covers 14 residues. Germline V gene sequence: CDR1 ENHRY, CDR2 SYGVKD. The ends were cut back, 0 bases at V and 2 bases at J, with 8 bases in the middle. CDR3 DNA: TGTGCCATCAGTGAGTCTGCCAAAACCTACGAGCAGTACTTC. It is translated as CAISESAKTYEQYF.

This clonotype was counted ten times or more. The J gene is TRBJ2-1, the V gene TRBV11-2; D is possibly TRBD2 (6 bases). The CDR3 totals 16 residues. Trimming shortened V by 1 base and J by 4 bases, and 14 bases separated the two germline ends. CDR1 SGHAT and CDR2 FQNNGV come from the germline V gene. This chain's CDR3 is CASSLGRKEGYNEQFF. DNA for the CDR3: TGTGCCAGCAGCTTAGGTCGCAAGGAGGGATACAATGAGCAGTTCTTC.

This clonotype was seen only a few times. The chain is built from TRBV27 and TRBJ2-3; D remains ambiguous. This CDR3 contains 13 residues. Trimming removed 6 bases from V and 3 bases from J, with 10 bases in between. Germline CDR1 and CDR2: MNHEY and SMNVEV (reference sequence). The CDR3 here is CASRPRATDTQYF. The CDR3 DNA reads as TGTGCCAGCAGACCAAGGGCTACAGATACGCAGTATTTT.

Note on this clonotype: With a much larger clone just one base away, this may be a read error. This chain uses TRBV29-1 with TRBJ2-3, with TRBD2 identical over 8 bases. The germline gives CDR1 SQVTM, CDR2 ANQGSEA. The CDR3 consists of 13 residues. DNA of the CDR3: TGCGGCATCTCGACTAGCGGCACAGATACGCAGTATTTT. Translated: CGISTSGTDTQYF.

This clonotype was seen ten or more times. The chain has TRBV5-1 and TRBJ2-3; 10 bases agree with TRBD2. The CDR3 runs 14 residues. Germline CDR1 and CDR2: SGHRS and YFSETQ. The V segment lost 1 base and the J segment 6 bases; nucleotides outside the gene matches: 2. The CDR3 reads CASSLNSGRDTQYF. CDR3 DNA sequence: TGCGCCAGCAGCTTGAATAGCGGGAGGGATACGCAGTATTTT.

This clonotype has ten or more counts. The chain is built from TRBV7-2 and TRBJ1-1; 7 nucleotides match TRBD1. Looked up from germline, CDR1 is SGHTA and CDR2 is FQGNSA. The CDR3 has 15 amino acids. V lost 5 bases, J lost 1 base, and 7 bases stayed unmatched. The CDR3 sequence: CASSPRTGSNTEAFF. Written as DNA, the CDR3 is TGTGCCAGCAGCCCTCGGACAGGATCGAACACTGAAGCTTTCTTT.

This chain uses TRBV19 with TRBJ2-1; maybe TRBD2 (6 bases). Per germline, CDR1 LNHDA and CDR2 SQIVND (reference sequence). The CDR3 contains 14 residues. V lost 7 bases, J lost 3 bases, and 13 bases lay in between. CDR3 nucleotide sequence: TGTGCCAGTAAGGGCGGGATTTACTACAATGAGCAGTTCTTC. Protein: CASKGGIYYNEQFF.

The table lists this clonotype with many counts. The chain recombines TRBV7-9 with TRBJ1-1; tentatively, D is TRBD1 (6 bases). Per germline, CDR1 SEHNR and CDR2 FQNEAQ (reference sequence). The ends were cut back, 4 bases at V and 1 base at J, with 10 bases in the middle. The CDR3 runs 14 residues. Here the CDR3 DNA reads TGTGCCAGCAGCTACGACAGGCCGAACACTGAAGCTTTCTTT. It is translated as CASSYDRPNTEAFF.

Only one count was recorded for this clonotype. The gene calls are TRBV12-3 or TRBV12-4 and TRBJ2-2; 13 positions agree with TRBD2. The CDR3 covers 20 residues. Trimming at V came to 4 bases and at J to 4 bases, leaving 15 bases not matched to a gene. The CDR3 DNA follows: TGTGCCAGCAGTTCCGGGGGCAGGGGAGGACTAGCGGGAGTCACCGGGGAGCTGTTTTTT. Translated, it gives CASSSGGRGGLAGVTGELFF.

This clonotype was seen a handful of times. The chain uses TRBV6-1 and TRBJ2-1; TRBD1 matches 9 bases. Germline-derived CDR1 and CDR2 are MNHNS and SASEGT. This CDR3 is built from 18 residues. Trimming removed 10 bases from V and 5 bases from J; junction bases left unmatched: 21. Here the CDR3 reads CATRTRDRVRLADNEQFF. CDR3 nucleotides: TGTGCCACCCGTACCCGGGACAGGGTAAGGCTAGCGGACAATGAGCAGTTCTTC.

This clonotype was picked up many times. The CDR3, as DNA: TGTGCCAGCAGTTACGGGCGGGTTACCTACGAGCAGTACTTC. Translation gives CASSYGRVTYEQYF. The chain is built from TRBV6-5 and TRBJ2-7, with D possibly matching TRBD2 (5 bases). This CDR3 has 14 amino acids. V lost 2 bases and J lost 2, with 10 bases in between. Germline CDR1 MNHEY, CDR2 SVGAGI.